This TCR beta chain was sequenced for a study of technical replicates of blood from four donors. Clones were read by immunoSEQ multiplex PCR, and TCRdb kept only the in-frame ones, dropping some. The sample carries 65,000 to 80,000 clones, under 98% recorded once. This TCR was recovered from a human donor in good health. Sequenced material: T cells isolated from PBMCs.

CDR3 residues: CASTTGASGNTIYF. CDR3 bases: TGTGCCAGTACAACAGGGGCATCTGGAAACACCATATATTTT. This chain joins TRBV19 and TRBJ1-3, with 7 bases identical to TRBD1. Germline V gene sequence: CDR1 LNHDA, CDR2 SQIVND (reference sequence). The CDR3 covers 14 residues. Germline trimming cut 7 bases from V and 1 base from J; bases unmatched to any gene: 4.